This T cell receptor beta chain was sequenced for a study of glioma-infiltrating T cells. Regarding the study as a whole: Gliomas, especially low-grade, showed above-expected tissue-blood divergence; non-neoplastic patients showed below.

This clonotype was found many times. The antigen remains unidentified. This CDR3 comprises 14 residues. Looked up from germline, CDR1 is SNHLY and CDR2 is FYNNEI. V was pared by 4 bases and J by 5 bases, with 15 bases between. The iRepertoire nested amplicon-rescue multiplex PCR amplified TCR alpha and beta CDR3s from RNA. TCRdb re-analysed the multiplex PCR reads in MiXCR, keeping a single row per CDR3 protein. The table includes 100,000 to 150,000 distinct CDR3 sequences, less than 30% detected once. The TCR comes from a human donor with low-grade glioma or glioblastoma, undergoing nonglioma brain surgery, or in good health (not recorded which). Source material: glioma tissue, nonneoplastic brain tissue, or PBMCs (not recorded which). The chain combines TRBV2 with TRBJ2-7; D ambiguous. The CDR3 protein is CASSVSGPSHEQYF. CDR3 sequence (DNA): TGTGCCAGCAGTGTATCGGGCCCAAGTCACGAGCAGTACTTC.